The source of this T cell receptor beta chain is a study of OX40 agonist ivuxolimab in advanced cancers. General study results and limits: Low normalized T-cell clonal expansion also characterized some of the nonresponders.

The ends were cut back, 4 bases at V and 0 bases at J, with 13 bases in the middle. Germline CDR1 and CDR2: SGHNT and YYREEE (reference sequence). CDR3 length: 15 residues. TCRdb keeps only in-frame clones here, not all; method: immunoSEQ multiplex PCR. The sample consists of 77,000 or so clones, roughly nine tenths of them appearing once. This clone was seen more than once but under ten times. Its specificity is not known. Systemic immunosuppression or autoimmune disease history was grounds to exclude patients. Source: CD4+ or CD8+ T cells sorted from blood, taken in a trial of the OX40 agonist ivuxolimab. The source of this sequence is an adult with an advanced solid tumor such as melanoma, head and neck, liver or kidney cancer. The rearrangement uses TRBV5-4 and TRBJ1-1; tentatively, D is TRBD1 (5 bases). Here the CDR3 DNA reads TGTGCCAGCAGCCGGGACGGAAAAATGAACACTGAAGCTTTCTTT. Translation: CASSRDGKMNTEAFF.